A single T cell receptor (beta chain) is shown here with its context. This sample stems from a study of shared clonotypes between healthy human individuals. Germline values: CDR1 SEHNR, CDR2 FQNEAQ (reference sequence). This CDR3 region has 12 residues. Trimming cost V 5 bases and J 6 bases, with 9 bases left between them. Naive CD8 populations comprised CD45RO-negative cells positively selected for CCR7, excluding terminally differentiated effector memory CD45RA+ cells. Repertoires were generated with immunoSEQ multiplex PCR, while TCRdb's copy carries only in-frame clones and drops some. Of hundreds of thousands of clones listed, under 95% were seen once; the top ten hold approximately 25%.

The sample taken for sequencing was naive CD8+ T cells sorted from blood. V gene TRBV7-9 combines with J gene TRBJ2-3; D call uncertain. This receptor was obtained from a man aged 30 to 45 in good health. The CDR3 nucleotides read TGTGCCAGCAGCAACCCTCCGGATACGCAGTATTTT. It specifies CASSNPPDTQYF.